Detailed here is one T cell receptor beta chain. This receptor's antigen is unknown. Base qualities are not at hand, and no much larger clone is one base apart. TCRbeta CDR3 regions were amplified from genomic DNA by means of the immunoSEQ Assay, a bias-controlled multiplex PCR. The study's processing was this. The number of nucleated cells in each sample was estimated by amplification of reference gene primers within the assay. Sequence reads were collapsed and filtered to measure the absolute abundance of every unique TCRbeta CDR3 rearrangement. Productive Simpson clonality was computed per sample as the square root of Simpson's diversity index over productive rearrangements. TCRdb mirrors the immuneACCESS table, restricted to in-frame sequences. Some clones are absent from its copies; in checked studies, under half trace to an unresolved V gene, and the reason for the others is unknown. Clone size and the V and J calls come from that table; the DNA yielded D and trimming. Counted in this sample were over 350,000 clones; around nine tenths of them appeared once. Clones ranked in the top ten supply just under 2% of the sample.

The germline V gene sets CDR1 to LGHNA and CDR2 to YNFKEQ. V has 3 bases trimmed and J has 5 bases trimmed; junction bases matching no gene number 12. The CDR3 covers 16 residues, taking in both the cysteine and the phenylalanine. The DNA shown is the 48-base CDR3, in frame from base 1. This entry belongs to a study of blood T cell repertoires in COVID-19 (TCRdb year 2020). General notes on the study: Samples covering the acute and convalescent phases of COVID-19 were provided by collaborators in the United States, Italy and Spain. The material from the prospective study consisted of cDNA or gDNA derived from T cells, B-cell-depleted T cells, or PBMCs. The dataset comprised deeply sampled blood TCRbeta repertoires from subjects exposed to, actively infected with, or recovered from COVID-19. The repertoires were released in a freely available public database intended as a resource for research on the immune response to SARS-CoV-2. Samples were obtained from the ongoing ImmuneRACE study (first 160 participants) and from some 1,200 subjects provided by 6 global collaborators. The sample metadata nearly always contained a de-identified subject ID, COVID-19 status, age in years and sex. Where available, HLA class I and class II types were taken from metadata supplied by the sample provider and were not determined by assay-based typing. Broad study findings and their caveats: Clinical and demographic metadata were provided uncurated, with the amount varying by source and participant.

Enrolling through a virtual design, the prospective study's participants ranged in age from roughly 18 to 89 years and lived across around 25 United States geographic areas. In the prospective study, cohorts were assigned on the basis of participant-reported clinical history obtained from a screening survey and a study questionnaire. In the prospective study, whole blood, serum and a nasopharyngeal or oropharyngeal swab were collected from each participant by mobile phlebotomists. Participants in the prospective study had the option to provide additional blood draws and questionnaires over a roughly 2-month period. Before DNA extraction, prospective study blood samples were shipped either frozen or at room temperature.

The sequence derives from a woman aged 18 to 35 with acute COVID-19. The chain links TRBV4-2 with TRBJ2-7, with 8 junctional bases fitting TRBD2. Sequenced input: PBMCs or T cells enriched from blood (not recorded which). The CDR3 loop reads CASSQTTGTRSNEQYF. The DNA reads as follows: TGTGCCAGCAGCCAGACTACCGGGACTAGGTCTAACGAGCAGTACTTC.